What follows describes a single T cell receptor beta chain. The antigen is not known. Sample treatment: about 20 received Ad26.COV2.S at low or high dose, single or two shots; 5 received placebo; per-sample allocation not given. After the first vaccine or placebo injection, samples were drawn on day 63. SARS-CoV-2 spike from the Wuhan strain was encoded by the vaccine, an Ad26 vector. This entry is derived from a study of Ad26.COV2.S vaccination and SARS-CoV-2 variants. Study outcomes and limitations: Similar non-spike TCR breadth was observed in recipients of vaccine and of placebo. Analytic work on TCR breadth and depth might have understated the full extent of total T cell responses.

This CDR3 has 14 amino acids. CDR1 MNHEY and CDR2 SVGAGI come from the germline V gene. V shed 0 bases and J shed 8 bases, with 11 bases lying between them. TCRdb's table, derived via immunoSEQ multiplex PCR, lists solely in-frame clones and lacks some. The sample records around 450,000 clones, roughly 90% being singletons. The receptor was isolated from a person aged 18 to 59 who received the Ad26.COV2.S COVID-19 vaccine or a placebo. The chain is built from TRBV6-5 and TRBJ1-5, with D tentatively TRBD1 (5 bases). The sequencing here drew on peripheral blood, taken in a trial of Ad26.COV2.S vaccine versus placebo. CDR3: CASSYSGAREPQHF. Here the CDR3 DNA reads TGTGCCAGCAGTTACTCCGGGGCTAGGGAGCCCCAGCATTTT.